This TCR beta chain stems from a study of human versus mouse CDR3 diversity and MHC coevolution. In the study overall: Valid reads per sample ranged from about 0.6 x 10^7 to 1.7 x 10^7.

About this clone itself: Its matching antigen is unknown.

Study findings and constraints: iCHAO1 estimated the human TCR beta repertoire at roughly 1.5 million clonotypes. Among all groups, most of the three human donors showed least clonal inequality.

Cells were CD45RO-negative CD62L-positive naive CD4 T cells sorted from PBMCs. TCRdb's copy holds only in-frame clones and misses some; the assay was immunoSEQ multiplex PCR. The sample yields over 60,000 clones, under 95% seen once. Per germline, CDR1 SNHLY and CDR2 FYNNEI. The trim removed 5 bases at V and 10 bases at J, leaving 15 bases unmatched. This CDR3 region has 16 residues. The sequence was collected from a person between 25 and 69 years old in good health. V gene TRBV2 combines with J gene TRBJ2-1; 9 bases fit TRBD2. The sequenced material came from naive CD4+ T cells from blood. As for subset: CD45RO-negative CD62L-positive naive CD4 T cells. The CDR3 is CASSYRPSGTQPEQFF. CDR3 DNA sequence: TGTGCCAGCAGTTATAGGCCTAGCGGGACACAACCCGAGCAGTTCTTC.